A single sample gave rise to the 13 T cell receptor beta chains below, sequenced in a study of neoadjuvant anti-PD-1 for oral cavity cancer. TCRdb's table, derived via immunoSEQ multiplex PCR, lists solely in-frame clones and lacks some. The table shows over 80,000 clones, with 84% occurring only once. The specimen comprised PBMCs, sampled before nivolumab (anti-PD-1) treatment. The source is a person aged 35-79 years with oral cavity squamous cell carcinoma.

CDR3 sequence (DNA): TGTGCCAGCAGCCCAGGACTAGCGGGAGGGCCAGCCTACGAGCAGTACTTC. Translation gives CASSPGLAGGPAYEQYF. This chain uses TRBV14 with TRBJ2-7, with TRBD2 identical over 15 bases. V shed 4 bases, J shed 2 bases, and the junction held 6 bases outside the gene matches. Germline CDR1 SGHDN, CDR2 FVKESK. The CDR3 is 17 residues long.

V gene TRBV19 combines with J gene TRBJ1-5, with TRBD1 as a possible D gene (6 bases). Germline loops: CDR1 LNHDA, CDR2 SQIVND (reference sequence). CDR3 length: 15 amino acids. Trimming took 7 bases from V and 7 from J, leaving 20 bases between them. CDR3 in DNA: TGTGCCAGTACCAAACTACAGGGTAATGGACAGCCCCAGCATTTT. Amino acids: CASTKLQGNGQPQHF. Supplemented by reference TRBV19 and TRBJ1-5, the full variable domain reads DGGITQSPKYLFRKEGQNVTLSCEQNLNHDAMYWYRQDPGQGLRLIYYSQIVNDFQKGDIAEGYSVSREKKESFPLTVTSAQKNPTAFYLCASTKLQGNGQPQHFGDGTRLSIL.

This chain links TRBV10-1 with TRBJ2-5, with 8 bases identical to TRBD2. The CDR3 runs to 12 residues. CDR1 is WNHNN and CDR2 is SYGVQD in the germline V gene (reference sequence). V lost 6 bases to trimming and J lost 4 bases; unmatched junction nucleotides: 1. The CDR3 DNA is TGCGCCAGCAGCGGGGGGGGAGAGACCCAGTACTTC. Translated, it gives CASSGGGETQYF.

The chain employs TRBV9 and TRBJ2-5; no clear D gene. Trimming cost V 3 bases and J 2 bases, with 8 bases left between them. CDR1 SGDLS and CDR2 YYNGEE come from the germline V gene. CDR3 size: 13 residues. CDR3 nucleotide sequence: TGTGCCAGCAGCGCGCTTTCTCAAGAGACCCAGTACTTC. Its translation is CASSALSQETQYF.

DNA for the CDR3: TGTGCCAGCAGCTTCCAGACCGGGACTAGCGGGAGGGCTGGTACGCAGTATTTT. It is translated as CASSFQTGTSGRAGTQYF. V and J are TRBV11-2 and TRBJ2-3; 16 bases align to TRBD2. The CDR3 totals 18 residues. The V and J ends lost 3 bases and 8 bases, in that order; junction bases with no gene match: 11. Per germline, CDR1 SGHAT and CDR2 FQNNGV.

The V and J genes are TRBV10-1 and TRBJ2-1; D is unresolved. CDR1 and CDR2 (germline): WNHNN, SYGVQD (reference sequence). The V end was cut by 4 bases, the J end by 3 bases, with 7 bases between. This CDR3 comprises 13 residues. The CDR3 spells CASSGSDYNEQFF. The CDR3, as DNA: TGCGCCAGCAGTGGGTCGGACTACAATGAGCAGTTCTTC.

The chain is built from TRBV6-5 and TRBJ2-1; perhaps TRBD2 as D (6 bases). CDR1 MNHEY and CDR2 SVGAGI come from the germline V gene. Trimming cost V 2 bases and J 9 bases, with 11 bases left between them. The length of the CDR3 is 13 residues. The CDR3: CASSYQEEGEQFF. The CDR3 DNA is TGTGCCAGCAGTTACCAAGAGGAGGGTGAGCAGTTCTTC.

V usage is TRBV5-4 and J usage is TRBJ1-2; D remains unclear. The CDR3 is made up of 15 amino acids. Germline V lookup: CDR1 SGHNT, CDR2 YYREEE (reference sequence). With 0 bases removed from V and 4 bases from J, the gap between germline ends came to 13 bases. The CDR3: CASSLVELDSYGYTF. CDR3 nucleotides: TGTGCCAGCAGCTTGGTGGAGCTCGATTCCTATGGCTACACCTTC.

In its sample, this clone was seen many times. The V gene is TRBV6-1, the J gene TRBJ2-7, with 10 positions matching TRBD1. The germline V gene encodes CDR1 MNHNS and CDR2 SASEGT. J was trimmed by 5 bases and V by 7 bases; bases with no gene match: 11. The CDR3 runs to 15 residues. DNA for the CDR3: TGTGCCAGCAATCATATGGGACAGGGGTTGGACGAGCAGTACTTC. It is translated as CASNHMGQGLDEQYF.

DNA of the CDR3: TGTGCCAGCAGTTACTCGTACAGGGGTGATGAAAAACTGTTTTTT. It encodes CASSYSYRGDEKLFF. The genes are TRBV6-5 and TRBJ1-4, with 7 bases fitting TRBD1. The CDR3 runs 15 residues. Germline values: CDR1 MNHEY, CDR2 SVGAGI. V lost 0 bases to trimming and J lost 6 bases; unmatched junction nucleotides: 4.

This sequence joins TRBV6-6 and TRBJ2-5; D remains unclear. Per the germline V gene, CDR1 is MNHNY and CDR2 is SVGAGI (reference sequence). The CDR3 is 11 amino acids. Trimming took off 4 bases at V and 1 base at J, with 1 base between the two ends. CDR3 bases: TGTGCCAGCAGTTCCCAAGAGACCCAGTACTTC. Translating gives CASSSQETQYF.

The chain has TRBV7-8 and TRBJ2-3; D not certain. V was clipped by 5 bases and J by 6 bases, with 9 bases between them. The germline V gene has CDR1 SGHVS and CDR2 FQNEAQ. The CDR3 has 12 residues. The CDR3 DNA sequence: TGTGCCAGCAGCCTATTCTCGGATACGCAGTATTTT. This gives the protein CASSLFSDTQYF.

The CDR3 region is CASSLYHGTGWNEQFF. In nucleotides, the CDR3 is TGTGCCAGCAGTTTATACCATGGTACAGGGTGGAATGAGCAGTTCTTC. This rearrangement joins TRBV28 to TRBJ2-1; weak D call: TRBD1 (6 bases). CDR1 is MDHEN, CDR2 SYDVKM, per germline. This CDR3 contains 16 residues. The V and J ends lost 1 base and 7 bases respectively, with 17 bases between them.